The next 21 T cell receptor beta chains were all read from a single sample in a study of T cell clonotyping in hematopoietic cell transplantation. Time point reported: recipient sample about 28 days before transplant, after cytoreduction. Only in-frame clones appear in the TCRdb table, and some are missing; sequencing was by immunoSEQ multiplex PCR. The table lists more than 40,000 clones, around 85% of them singletons. Specimen: peripheral blood mononuclear cells, collected before stem cell transplant. Source of these receptors: a man between 60 and 70 years old with acute myeloid leukemia. Some clones in this sample may be carry-over from other donors' samples.

V is TRBV2 and J is TRBJ2-1; tentatively, D is TRBD1 (5 bases). Trimming took off 2 bases at V and 2 bases at J, with 10 bases between the two ends. Germline CDR1 is SNHLY and CDR2 is FYNNEI. This CDR3 comprises 15 residues. CDR3 in DNA: TGTGCCAGCAGTGAAAACGCAGGGACCTACAATGAGCAGTTCTTC. Encoded protein: CASSENAGTYNEQFF.

This clone was observed a few times. The V and J genes are TRBV5-1 and TRBJ1-5; D unclear. CDR3 length equals 16 residues. CDR1 SGHRS and CDR2 YFSETQ come from the germline V gene. V was shortened by 4 bases and J by 0 bases, with 14 bases between the two germline ends. CDR3 region: CASSPYSGYSNQPQHF. In DNA, the CDR3 is TGCGCCAGCAGCCCGTATTCGGGGTATAGCAATCAGCCCCAGCATTTT.

The chain has TRBV29-1 and TRBJ1-1, with a weak D call TRBD1 (6 bases). V lost 6 bases to trimming and J lost 1 base, with 18 bases between them. The CDR3 extends over 15 amino acids. CDR1 SQVTM and CDR2 ANQGSEA come from the germline V gene. The CDR3 sequence is CSVPGGGSPNTEAFF. The CDR3 region has the DNA TGCAGCGTCCCAGGAGGGGGGAGTCCGAACACTGAAGCTTTCTTT.

This sequence joins TRBV7-2 and TRBJ2-6; possible D gene TRBD2, 5 bases. The CDR3 runs 19 residues. Trimming removed 2 bases from V and 4 bases from J, with 21 bases in between. CDR1 is SGHTA and CDR2 is FQGNSA in the germline V gene. This chain's CDR3 is CASSLPHEVTPGGANVLTF. CDR3 in DNA: TGTGCCAGCAGCTTACCGCACGAGGTGACCCCGGGAGGGGCCAACGTCCTGACTTTC.

CDR3 protein: CASSPLGGGGGANVLTF. The CDR3 DNA reads as TGTGCCAGCAGCCCCTTGGGGGGAGGAGGAGGGGCCAACGTCCTGACTTTC. V and J are TRBV5-8 and TRBJ2-6, with a weak D call TRBD2 (6 bases). Trimming stripped 4 bases from V and 4 bases from J, with 18 bases between. Germline V gene data show CDR1 as SGHTS and CDR2 as YDEGEE. This CDR3 spans 17 amino acids.

V gene TRBV5-1 combines with J gene TRBJ2-7; TRBD1 aligns across 7 bases. The V gene end was trimmed by 3 bases and the J gene end by 2 bases; junction bases not matched to a gene: 2. The CDR3 runs to 13 residues. Per germline, CDR1 SGHRS and CDR2 YFSETQ. In DNA form, the CDR3 reads TGCGCCAGCAGCTCCACAGGGGCCTACGAGCAGTACTTC. It yields the protein CASSSTGAYEQYF.

The rearrangement joins TRBV15 to TRBJ1-1; D is unclear. CDR3 length equals 12 residues. Germline CDR1 is LNHNV and CDR2 is YYDKDF (reference sequence). Deletions cut 5 bases from V and 4 bases from J, with 8 bases between. The CDR3 is CATSLVGTEAFF. As DNA, the CDR3 is TGTGCCACCAGCTTAGTGGGCACTGAAGCTTTCTTT.

In its sample, this clone was seen a few times. This rearrangement joins TRBV6-6 to TRBJ1-5; D is possibly TRBD1 (5 bases). Trimming took off 8 bases at V and 6 bases at J, with 8 bases between the two ends. Germline CDR1 is MNHNY and CDR2 is SVGAGI (reference sequence). This CDR3 spans 11 amino acids. CDR3 sequence (DNA): TGTGCCAGCGGGGGGAGTCAGCCCCAGCATTTT. It is translated as CASGGSQPQHF.

The V gene is TRBV19, the J gene TRBJ1-5; D is uncertain. Germline CDR1 LNHDA, CDR2 SQIVND (reference sequence). Trimming took 3 bases from V and 6 from J, leaving 6 bases between them. This CDR3 has 12 residues. CDR3 nucleotide sequence: TGTGCCAGTAGTATGCGAGTTCAGCCCCAGCATTTT. Translated, it gives CASSMRVQPQHF.

The chain has TRBV27 and TRBJ1-3; D not resolved. Looked up from germline, CDR1 is MNHEY and CDR2 is SMNVEV (reference sequence). The CDR3 is made up of 14 amino acids. The V and J ends lost 5 bases and 2 bases respectively, with 10 bases between them. The CDR3 nucleotides read TGTGCCAGCAGTCAAATACCCCCTGGAAACACCATATATTTT. Encoded protein: CASSQIPPGNTIYF.

The V and J genes are TRBV28 and TRBJ2-5; 8 nucleotides align to TRBD1. Germline lookup yields CDR1 MDHEN and CDR2 SYDVKM. There are 16 residues in the CDR3. V shed 4 bases, J shed 5 bases, and the junction held 12 bases outside the gene matches. CDR3 sequence reads: CASSSPGTGALETQYF. The DNA of the CDR3 is TGTGCCAGCAGTTCGCCCGGGACAGGAGCCCTGGAGACCCAGTACTTC.

This clone was found a few times. V is TRBV6-1 and J is TRBJ1-4, with 7 bases matching TRBD1. The junction had 7 bases not matched to a gene; V was cut back by 8 bases and J by 7 bases. The CDR3 is made up of 13 amino acids. Germline V gene data show CDR1 as MNHNS and CDR2 as SASEGT. CDR3 amino acids: CASRDSGSEKLFF. The CDR3 bases are TGTGCCAGCCGGGACAGCGGTAGTGAAAAACTGTTTTTT.

The chain employs TRBV7-9 and TRBJ1-1; D uncertain. Trimming removed 6 bases from V and 1 base from J, with 6 bases in between. The CDR3 length is 12 residues. CDR1 is SEHNR and CDR2 is FQNEAQ in the germline V gene (reference sequence). For the CDR3, the DNA is TGTGCCAGCAGGTTACAGAACACTGAAGCTTTCTTT. This translates into CASRLQNTEAFF.

The rearrangement joins TRBV18 to TRBJ1-5, with D uncertain. The CDR3 sequence is 14 residues long. V gave up 6 bases and J gave up 4 bases, with 13 bases separating them. Germline-derived CDR1 and CDR2 are KGHSH and LQKENI. Here the CDR3 DNA reads TGTGCCAGCTCTCTTATGGAAAGGAATCAGCCCCAGCATTTT. The encoded protein is CASSLMERNQPQHF.

The rearrangement links TRBV28 to TRBJ2-7, with a possible D match to TRBD1 (6 bases). The V gene's germline CDR1 is MDHEN and CDR2 SYDVKM. There are 11 residues in the CDR3. Deletions cut 10 bases from V and 4 bases from J, with 11 bases between. The CDR3 nucleotides are TGTGCCATCACCAGGGGTTACGAGCAGTACTTC. It codes for CAITRGYEQYF.

This clone was counted once. CDR3 region: CASSEYLEETQYF. The CDR3 DNA follows: TGTGCCAGCAGTGAATATCTAGAAGAGACCCAGTACTTC. The chain joins TRBV2 to TRBJ2-5; D is unclear. Germline V gives CDR1 SNHLY, CDR2 FYNNEI. V dropped 2 bases and J dropped 3 bases, with 7 bases sitting between them. The CDR3 is 13 residues long.

This chain connects TRBV2 to TRBJ2-3, with a possible D match to TRBD2 (6 bases). V was shortened by 4 bases and J by 4 bases, with 9 bases between the two germline ends. The germline CDR1 and CDR2 sequences are SNHLY and FYNNEI. This CDR3 is built from 13 residues. The CDR3 coding sequence is TGTGCCAGCAGTGGATCTAGCGCAGATACGCAGTATTTT. It yields the protein CASSGSSADTQYF.

The V call is TRBV6-5, the J call TRBJ1-2; maybe TRBD1 (6 bases). CDR1 is MNHEY, CDR2 SVGAGI, per germline. V lost 0 bases to trimming and J lost 5 bases, with 16 bases between them. The CDR3 has 16 amino acids. The DNA for the CDR3 is TGTGCCAGCAGTTACTCCTTGCGGGGGCAGGGATATGGCTACACCTTC. Translation gives CASSYSLRGQGYGYTF.

This clone has a handful of counts. V gene TRBV7-9 combines with J gene TRBJ1-2; 9 bases match TRBD1. J gave up 4 bases and V 5 bases, and 8 bases lay outside the gene matches. The CDR3 extends over 15 amino acids. Germline V gives CDR1 SEHNR, CDR2 FQNEAQ (reference sequence). The CDR3 sequence: CASSPGQGRIYGYTF. CDR3 bases: TGTGCCAGCAGCCCCGGACAGGGGAGGATCTATGGCTACACCTTC.

Worth noting for this clone: One junction end disagrees with the germline gene, perhaps due to a read error. V gene TRBV11-3 combines with J gene TRBJ1-5; tentative D call: TRBD1 (5 bases). Germline lookup yields CDR1 SGHNT and CDR2 YENEEA. This CDR3 contains 9 residues. The CDR3 nucleotides are TGTGCCAGCAGCTCGACCGGGACCTTT. This gives the protein CASSSTGTF.

This rearrangement joins TRBV4-2 to TRBJ2-1, with 9 bases fitting TRBD1. The trim removed 3 bases at V and 9 bases at J, leaving 6 bases unmatched. From germline, CDR1 is LGHNA and CDR2 YNFKEQ. This CDR3 comprises 14 residues. CDR3 region: CASSQPGQGPEQFF. As DNA, the CDR3 is TGTGCCAGCAGCCAGCCGGGACAGGGACCTGAGCAGTTCTTC.